Sequencing of this TCR beta chain was carried out in a study of tumor and adjacent non-tumor tissue in lung cancer. Background on the study: Histology: eleven to twelve adenocarcinoma, a couple of squamous cell carcinoma, 1 small cell lung cancer. Aged 31 to 76 years, patients included nine to ten men and roughly five women with stage I to III disease. The study, taken as a whole, reports: Higher tumor TCR diversity was associated with shorter survival.

The library came from three nested PCR rounds adapted from ARM-PCR protocols. TCRdb reprocessed the multiplex PCR reads via MiXCR and lists one record per CDR3 protein. The table includes about 80,000 distinct CDR3 sequences, roughly 80% detected once. In regard to this clonotype: No antigen is known for it.

No cell sorting was done before RNA was extracted from the tissue. This non-tumor lung sample came from over 3 cm beyond the tumor edge. CDR3 length equals 17 residues. The V segment lost 6 bases and the J segment 9 bases; nucleotides outside the gene matches: 18. Sequenced: distant non-tumor lung tissue. V gene TRBV12-3 or TRBV12-4 combines with J gene TRBJ2-2, with 8 bases identical to TRBD2. This receptor was taken from a man aged 55 to 69 with non-small cell lung cancer. The chain's CDR3 is CASRPGSSGEALWELFF. Written as DNA, the CDR3 is TGTGCCAGCAGACCCGGGAGTAGCGGGGAGGCTTTGTGGGAGCTGTTTTTT.